Shown below are 21 T cell receptor beta chains from a single sample sequenced in a study of cytomegalovirus exposure and HLA in healthy donors. PCR used 60 Vbeta primers and 13 Jbeta primers. The repertoire was sequenced with immunoSEQ multiplex PCR; TCRdb's copy has only in-frame clones and lacks some. This table has about 130,000 clones, 8.5% appearing once. The specimen was PBMCs. These receptors were taken from a man in his forties in good health and CMV-seronegative.

J is TRBJ2-5 and V is TRBV25-1; 14 bases agree with TRBD2. The better agreement between TRBJ2-7 and the DNA end casts doubt on the J call. This CDR3 is built from 18 residues. CDR1 and CDR2 (germline): MGHDK, SYGVNS. In nucleotides, the CDR3 is TGTGCCAGCAGAGGGGGGGGACTAGCGGGGGATTACACCTACGAGCAGTACTTC. This encodes CASRGGGLAGDYTYEQYF.

The CDR3 DNA is TGCGCCAGCAGCCAGGAAAGAATAGCGGGGTACCAAGAGACCCAGTACTTC. Translating gives CASSQERIAGYQETQYF. The chain joins TRBV4-3 to TRBJ2-5, with 8 bases matching TRBD2. CDR1 and CDR2 (germline): LGHNA, YSLEER. CDR3 size: 17 residues. The V and J ends lost 3 bases and 0 bases, in that order; junction bases with no gene match: 9.

The chain combines TRBV4-1 with TRBJ2-5; the D gene is possibly TRBD2 (6 bases). Trimming left V 1 base short and J 5 bases short, with 17 bases between. This CDR3 region has 16 residues. CDR1 and CDR2 (germline): MGHRA, YSYEKL. Here the CDR3 DNA reads TGCGCCAGCAGCCAAGGGCTGACGGGGGTCGGGGAGACCCAGTACTTC. Its protein is CASSQGLTGVGETQYF.

The V and J genes are TRBV6-6 and TRBJ2-5, with D possibly matching TRBD1 (7 bases). The V gene's germline CDR1 is MNHNY and CDR2 SVGAGI (reference sequence). V lost 7 bases and J 5 bases, leaving 20 bases between the germline ends. CDR3 length equals 15 residues. The CDR3 DNA is TGTGCCAGCACCTTAACAGGGGAAGGGGGGGAGACCCAGTACTTC. This encodes CASTLTGEGGETQYF.

The chain has TRBV6-5 and TRBJ1-1; perhaps TRBD1 as D (5 bases). Germline CDR1 and CDR2: MNHEY and SVGAGI. The CDR3 sequence is 14 residues long. Trimming shortened V by 4 bases and J by 0 bases, and 9 bases separated the two germline ends. The CDR3 is CASSWGDLNTEAFF. CDR3 DNA: TGTGCCAGCAGTTGGGGGGACCTGAACACTGAAGCTTTCTTT.

V usage is TRBV11-2 and J usage is TRBJ2-5, with TRBD2 matching 7 bases. This CDR3 comprises 15 residues. Per germline, CDR1 SGHAT and CDR2 FQNNGV. V shed 5 bases, J shed 3 bases, and the junction held 9 bases outside the gene matches. The CDR3 protein is CASSPRGVAEETQYF. The CDR3 DNA reads TGTGCCAGCAGCCCTCGGGGGGTGGCGGAAGAGACCCAGTACTTC.

A remark on this clone: Other DNA sequences of this sample code for an identical CDR3. The chain employs TRBV5-1 and TRBJ1-6; weak D call: TRBD1 (5 bases). CDR1 SGHRS and CDR2 YFSETQ come from the germline V gene. Between the trimmed V and J ends, which lost 2 bases and 4 bases, there was a span of 13 bases. The CDR3 contains 16 residues. CDR3 DNA: TGCGCCAGCAGCTTTCGACAGAGCTCATATAATTCACCCCTCCACTTT. Translated: CASSFRQSSYNSPLHF. Full variable domain (outside the CDR3, taken from reference TRBV5-1 and TRBJ1-6): KAGVTQTPRYLIKTRGQQVTLSCSPISGHRSVSWYQQTPGQGLQFLFEYFSETQRNKGNFPGRFSGRQFSNSRSEMNVSTLELGDSALYLCASSFRQSSYNSPLHFGNGTRLTVT.

This clone was seen only a few times. The chain joins TRBV28 to TRBJ2-7, with 8 bases matching TRBD1. The CDR3 consists of 16 residues. With 5 bases clipped from V and 1 base from J, the junction kept 10 bases outside the gene matches. Germline loops: CDR1 MDHEN, CDR2 SYDVKM. The CDR3 bases are TGTGCCAGCAGTCCGCCGACCGGGACAGGTTCCTACGAGCAGTACTTC. Its protein is CASSPPTGTGSYEQYF.

This clone was counted a few times. This chain connects TRBV6-1 to TRBJ2-1, with TRBD1 matching 10 bases. The trim removed 5 bases at V and 4 bases at J, leaving 5 bases unmatched. The CDR3 is 15 residues long. Per the germline V gene, CDR1 is MNHNS and CDR2 is SASEGT. In DNA form, the CDR3 reads TGTGCCAGCAGTACGACAGGGGGCACGTACAATGAGCAGTTCTTC. As protein: CASSTTGGTYNEQFF.

A few counts support this clone. The chain couples TRBV19 to TRBJ1-3; D is unclear. Germline lookup yields CDR1 LNHDA and CDR2 SQIVND (reference sequence). Trimming took 7 bases from V and 0 from J, leaving 10 bases between them. The CDR3 has 14 amino acids. The CDR3 coding sequence is TGTGCCAGTACCCTCGCGCACTCTGGAAACACCATATATTTT. It codes for CASTLAHSGNTIYF.

This clone turned up a few times. The V gene is TRBV19, the J gene TRBJ2-6, with 9 nucleotides matching TRBD1. The junction had 7 bases not matched to a gene; V was cut back by 4 bases and J by 0 bases. The CDR3 has 18 residues. Germline-derived CDR1 and CDR2 are LNHDA and SQIVND (reference sequence). The CDR3 sequence is CASSTTGTGSSGANVLTF. Written as DNA, the CDR3 is TGTGCCAGTAGTACCACCGGGACAGGGAGCTCTGGGGCCAACGTCCTGACTTTC.

This clone was picked up a small number of times. The V call is TRBV4-1, the J call TRBJ1-4; possible D gene TRBD1, 5 bases. V was trimmed by 4 bases and J by 7 bases, leaving 13 bases between them. CDR3 length: 14 amino acids. From germline, CDR1 is MGHRA and CDR2 YSYEKL. CDR3 DNA sequence: TGCGCCAGCAGCCGGGATTCAGGGTCTGAAAAACTGTTTTTT. It codes for CASSRDSGSEKLFF.

The chain employs TRBV28 and TRBJ2-1, with D perhaps TRBD1 (6 bases). V was cut by 7 bases and J by 0 bases, with 19 bases left in between. The CDR3 runs to 17 residues. Germline CDR1 MDHEN, CDR2 SYDVKM. The CDR3 loop is CASISDSLPSSYNEQFF. The CDR3 DNA is TGTGCCAGCATTTCGGACAGCCTACCATCCTCCTACAATGAGCAGTTCTTC.

The V call is TRBV27, the J call TRBJ2-2; D gene unclear. V was cut by 3 bases and J by 0 bases, with 11 bases left in between. The CDR3 is made up of 16 amino acids. Germline V gene data show CDR1 as MNHEY and CDR2 as SMNVEV (reference sequence). The CDR3 DNA reads TGTGCCAGCAGTTTTTTCGTTGGGCCGAACACCGGGGAGCTGTTTTTT. This sequence encodes CASSFFVGPNTGELFF.

This clone has more than one count but fewer than ten. This chain links TRBV19 with TRBJ1-1, with a tentative D call TRBD1 (6 bases). CDR3 length: 12 residues. CDR1 is LNHDA and CDR2 is SQIVND in the germline V gene (reference sequence). V was trimmed by 9 bases and J by 1 base, leaving 9 bases between them. The CDR3 DNA reads as TGTGCCAGCGAACAGGGGAACACTGAAGCTTTCTTT. Protein sequence: CASEQGNTEAFF.

The chain couples TRBV7-9 to TRBJ1-4, with 10 bases aligning to TRBD1. The length of the CDR3 is 16 residues. Germline loops: CDR1 SEHNR, CDR2 FQNEAQ (reference sequence). The junction had 4 bases not matched to a gene; V was cut back by 3 bases and J by 3 bases. CDR3 DNA sequence: TGTGCCAGCAGCTTGGGACAGGGGTGGCCTAATGAAAAACTGTTTTTT. Translation: CASSLGQGWPNEKLFF. The complete variable domain, with remaining parts taken from reference TRBV7-9 and TRBJ1-4, reads DTGVSQNPRHKITKRGQNVTFRCDPISEHNRLYWYRQTLGQGPEFLTYFQNEAQLEKSRLLSDRFSAERPKGSFSTLEIQRTEQGDSAMYLCASSLGQGWPNEKLFFGSGTQLSVL.

Remarks on this clone: The final CDR3 position lacks the conserved phenylalanine or tryptophan, pointing to a likely read error. The CDR3 reads CASSLGEELYGYTL. The CDR3 DNA is TGTGCCAGCAGCTTGGGGGAGGAGCTCTATGGCTACACCCTC. The gene calls are TRBV5-6 and TRBJ1-2; D is ambiguous. The V gene lost 0 bases and the J gene lost 4 bases, with 10 bases spanning the gap. The V gene's germline CDR1 is SGHDT and CDR2 YYEEEE. The CDR3 totals 14 residues.

This clone showed up just a few times. The genes are TRBV6-4 and TRBJ1-2; D is undetermined. CDR1 is MRHNA and CDR2 is SNTAGT in the germline V gene. With 0 bases removed from V and 7 bases from J, the gap between germline ends came to 9 bases. The CDR3 contains 13 residues. The CDR3: CASSDSIYGGYTF. In DNA, the CDR3 is TGTGCCAGCAGTGACTCGATCTACGGTGGCTACACCTTC.

This clone showed up just a few times. The V gene is TRBV6-5, the J gene TRBJ1-1; 8 bases are shared with TRBD1. The CDR3 runs to 15 residues. Trimming took 4 bases from V and 9 from J; bases not matched to a gene: 13. Germline V CDR1 and CDR2: MNHEY, SVGAGI. CDR3 DNA: TGTGCCAGCAGTTCCCCAATGGACAGGGAGGATAAAGCTTTCTTT. Amino acid sequence: CASSSPMDREDKAFF.

The chain couples TRBV29-1 to TRBJ1-1; TRBD1 aligns across 7 bases. The CDR3 loop spans 12 amino acids. The germline CDR1 and CDR2 sequences are SQVTM and ANQGSEA. The V segment lost 6 bases and the J segment 5 bases; nucleotides outside the gene matches: 6. The CDR3 is CSVARQGTEAFF. CDR3 DNA sequence: TGCAGCGTGGCCCGACAGGGAACTGAAGCTTTCTTT.

V and J are TRBV7-3 and TRBJ2-2, with 10 nucleotides matching TRBD2. CDR1 SGHTA and CDR2 FQGTGA come from the germline V gene. The CDR3 extends over 17 amino acids. The V gene end was trimmed by 2 bases and the J gene end by 0 bases; junction bases not matched to a gene: 3. The CDR3 reads CASSLLAGDANTGELFF. The CDR3 nucleotides read TGTGCCAGCAGCTTACTAGCGGGGGATGCGAACACCGGGGAGCTGTTTTTT.